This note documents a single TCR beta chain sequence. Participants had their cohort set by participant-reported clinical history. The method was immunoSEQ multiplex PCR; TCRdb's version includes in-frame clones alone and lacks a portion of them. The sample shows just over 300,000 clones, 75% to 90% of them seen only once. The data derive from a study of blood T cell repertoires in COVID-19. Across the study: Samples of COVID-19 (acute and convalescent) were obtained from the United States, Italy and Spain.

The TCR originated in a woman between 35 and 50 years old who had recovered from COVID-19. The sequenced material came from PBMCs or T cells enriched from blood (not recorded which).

The CDR3 spells CASSLAGAPQFF. CDR3 in DNA: TGTGCCAGCAGCTTAGCCGGAGCGCCCCAGTTCTTC. The chain employs TRBV7-9 and TRBJ2-1; D unclear. CDR3 length: 12 residues. The V gene's germline CDR1 is SEHNR and CDR2 FQNEAQ (reference sequence). The V end was cut by 0 bases, the J end by 13 bases, with 10 bases between.